One sample yielded the 21 T cell receptor beta chains listed below, sequenced in a study of blood T cell repertoires in COVID-19. Profiled with immunoSEQ multiplex PCR; TCRdb holds only in-frame clones, not every one. The repertoire holds roughly 200,000 clones, with about 88% as singletons. What was sequenced was peripheral blood. The receptors come from a woman of 80 years or more with acute or convalescent COVID-19.

V gene TRBV3-1 (or the pseudogene TRBV3-2) combines with J gene TRBJ2-1; TRBD2 matches 9 bases. The CDR3 is made up of 16 amino acids. V lost 1 base, J lost 4 bases, and 5 bases stayed unmatched. Germline CDR1 and CDR2: LGHDT and YNNKEL (reference sequence). CDR3 sequence: CASSQVGGRVYNEQFF. In nucleotides, the CDR3 is TGTGCCAGCAGCCAAGTAGGCGGGAGGGTTTACAATGAGCAGTTCTTC.

This chain joins TRBV27 and TRBJ2-1, with a tentative D call TRBD1 (6 bases). The CDR3 runs 15 residues. V lost 5 bases and J 4 bases, leaving 15 bases between the germline ends. Germline V CDR1 and CDR2: MNHEY, SMNVEV (reference sequence). The CDR3 region is CASSANRDPYNEQFF. In DNA, the CDR3 is TGTGCCAGCAGTGCCAACAGGGACCCTTACAATGAGCAGTTCTTC.

The chain links TRBV6-5 to TRBJ2-4; D might be TRBD1 (6 bases). Germline V gives CDR1 MNHEY, CDR2 SVGAGI. The CDR3 consists of 14 residues. The germline V and J ends were trimmed by 10 bases and 0 bases, with 13 bases remaining between them. The CDR3 DNA reads as TGTGCCATACGGACAGTACTAGCCAAAAACATTCAGTACTTC. Amino acid sequence: CAIRTVLAKNIQYF.

V usage is TRBV18 and J usage is TRBJ1-1, with D perhaps TRBD1 (5 bases). CDR3 length: 14 residues. V shed 6 bases and J shed 0 bases, with 11 bases lying between them. Germline V gives CDR1 KGHSH, CDR2 LQKENI. CDR3 bases: TGTGCCAGCTCCCGACAGAGTCTGAACACTGAAGCTTTCTTT. Translated, it gives CASSRQSLNTEAFF. Full variable domain (remainder filled in from reference TRBV18 and TRBJ1-1): NAGVMQNPRHLVRRRGQEARLRCSPMKGHSHVYWYRQLPEEGLKFMVYLQKENIIDESGMPKERFSAEFPKEGPSILRIQQVVRGDSAAYFCASSRQSLNTEAFFGQGTRLTVV.

Only a few counts were recorded for this clone. The rearrangement uses TRBV28 and TRBJ1-4, with D possibly TRBD1 on 5 matching bases. Trimming removed 8 bases from V and 8 bases from J, with 21 bases in between. Per germline, CDR1 MDHEN and CDR2 SYDVKM. The CDR3 totals 15 residues. CDR3 sequence reads: CASHESAGPREKLFF. In DNA, the CDR3 is TGTGCCAGCCACGAGAGCGCAGGGCCCCGCGAAAAACTGTTTTTT.

About this clone: The junction shows a germline mismatch at one end, possibly a read error. The J gene is TRBJ1-6, the V gene TRBV3-1 (or the pseudogene TRBV3-2), with D perhaps TRBD1 (5 bases). The germline gives CDR1 LGHDT, CDR2 YNNKEL (reference sequence). The CDR3 contains 16 residues. The CDR3 DNA is TGTGCCCGCAGCCCTGGGGGGGGGAGGGCAGGCTCACCCCTCCACTTT. It yields the protein CARSPGGGRAGSPLHF.

This chain connects TRBV3-1 (or the pseudogene TRBV3-2) to TRBJ2-7; D unresolved. Trimming removed 5 bases at V and 0 bases at J, with 2 bases between. The germline CDR1 and CDR2 sequences are LGHDT and YNNKEL (reference sequence). The CDR3 is made up of 11 amino acids. CDR3 nucleotides: TGTGCCAGCAGCTACTCCTACGAGCAGTACTTC. Translated: CASSYSYEQYF.

Only one count was recorded for this clone. Other DNA sequences in this sample translate to the same CDR3. This chain uses TRBV18 with TRBJ1-6; the match to TRBD1 covers 9 bases. CDR3 length: 14 residues. V lost 3 bases to trimming and J lost 10 bases; unmatched junction nucleotides: 4. Looked up from germline, CDR1 is KGHSH and CDR2 is LQKENI. The CDR3 sequence: CASSPGTGNSPLHF. The CDR3 coding sequence is TGTGCCAGCTCACCCGGGACAGGGAACTCACCCCTCCACTTT.

The chain carries TRBV25-1 and TRBJ2-3, with a tentative D call TRBD2 (6 bases). With 10 bases removed from V and 1 base from J, the gap between germline ends came to 12 bases. Germline CDR1 and CDR2: MGHDK and SYGVNS. The CDR3 totals 13 residues. CDR3 coding DNA: TGTGCCATCACGGAGGGTGGCACAGATACGCAGTATTTT. Translating it yields CAITEGGTDTQYF.

The V call is TRBV11-2, the J call TRBJ1-2; 8 bases are shared with TRBD1. From germline, CDR1 is SGHAT and CDR2 FQNNGV. This CDR3 comprises 13 residues. The J segment lost 4 bases and the V segment lost 3 bases, leaving 1 base of the junction unmatched. The CDR3 loop is CASSLGQAYGYTF. The CDR3 DNA reads as TGTGCCAGCAGCTTGGGACAGGCCTATGGCTACACCTTC.

This clone was counted a few times. The chain links TRBV10-2 to TRBJ1-1; possibly TRBD1 for D (6 bases). Germline-derived CDR1 and CDR2 are WSHSY and SAAADI. V lost 7 bases to trimming and J lost 8 bases, with 14 bases between them. This CDR3 has 12 amino acids. This CDR3 is CASTIGQTEAFF. The CDR3 coding sequence is TGCGCCAGCACGATCGGACAGACCGAAGCTTTCTTT.

This chain connects TRBV11-3 to TRBJ2-3; a weak D match, TRBD1 (6 bases). Trimming took off 5 bases at V and 10 bases at J, with 16 bases between the two ends. Germline CDR1 and CDR2: SGHNT and YENEEA. CDR3 length: 13 residues. CDR3 DNA: TGTGCCAGCAGCCCGAGAATTGGGGGCTCGCAGTATTTT. It yields the protein CASSPRIGGSQYF.

The chain recombines TRBV25-1 with TRBJ1-2; a possible D gene is TRBD1 (6 bases). V was shortened by 3 bases and J by 4 bases, with 18 bases between the two germline ends. Germline CDR1 and CDR2: MGHDK and SYGVNS. This CDR3 comprises 16 residues. The CDR3 reads CASSDDRRTRSYGYTF. The CDR3 DNA sequence: TGTGCCAGCAGTGATGACAGGAGGACTCGGTCCTATGGCTACACCTTC.

The gene calls are TRBV3-1 (or the pseudogene TRBV3-2) and TRBJ1-1; maybe TRBD1 (5 bases). Trimming stripped 4 bases from V and 0 bases from J, with 9 bases between. From germline, CDR1 is LGHDT and CDR2 YNNKEL (reference sequence). The CDR3 spans 14 residues. The chain's CDR3 is CASSLGVMNTEAFF. CDR3 nucleotide sequence: TGTGCCAGCAGCCTAGGGGTTATGAACACTGAAGCTTTCTTT.

The gene calls are TRBV7-2 and TRBJ1-2; D not certain. With 0 bases removed from V and 0 bases from J, the gap between germline ends came to 5 bases. Per the germline V gene, CDR1 is SGHTA and CDR2 is FQGNSA. This CDR3 is 14 amino acids long. DNA of the CDR3: TGTGCCAGCAGCTTAGCCTTTTCTAACTATGGCTACACCTTC. It yields the protein CASSLAFSNYGYTF.

The genes are TRBV4-1 and TRBJ2-7; D is uncertain. The ends were cut back, 1 base at V and 2 bases at J, with 12 bases in the middle. The CDR3 loop spans 15 amino acids. The V gene's germline CDR1 is MGHRA and CDR2 YSYEKL. The CDR3 sequence: CASSQVGGKTYEQYF. The CDR3, as DNA: TGCGCCAGCAGCCAAGTTGGCGGCAAAACCTACGAGCAGTACTTC.

This chain links TRBV9 with TRBJ2-5; the match to TRBD1 covers 8 bases. This CDR3 contains 13 residues. The germline V gene encodes CDR1 SGDLS and CDR2 YYNGEE. V shed 0 bases and J 5 bases; nucleotides not matched to a gene: 0. In nucleotides, the CDR3 is TGTGCCAGCAGCGTAGGACAGGGGGAGACCCAGTACTTC. Encoded protein: CASSVGQGETQYF.

V gene TRBV6-5 combines with J gene TRBJ1-2; tentative D call: TRBD1 (6 bases). The CDR3 runs to 15 residues. Germline CDR1 MNHEY, CDR2 SVGAGI. The V end lost 2 bases, the J end lost 2 bases, and 12 bases lay between the germline ends. CDR3 bases: TGTGCCAGCAGTTACGAGGGACATTCAAACTATGGCTACACCTTC. This translates into CASSYEGHSNYGYTF.

The V and J genes are TRBV2 and TRBJ2-3; D may be TRBD1 (5 bases). Germline loops: CDR1 SNHLY, CDR2 FYNNEI. V lost 6 bases and J lost 2, with 12 bases in between. This CDR3 region has 14 residues. The chain's CDR3 is CASSRQIITDTQYF. The CDR3 DNA is TGTGCCAGCAGCCGACAGATTATCACAGATACGCAGTATTTT. Full variable domain (rest looked up from reference TRBV2 and TRBJ2-3): EPEVTQTPSHQVTQMGQEVILRCVPISNHLYFYWYRQILGQKVEFLVSFYNNEISEKSEIFDDQFSVERPDGSNFTLKIRSTKLEDSAMYFCASSRQIITDTQYFGPGTRLTVL.

The rearrangement uses TRBV28 and TRBJ1-5; D remains ambiguous. The CDR3 covers 15 residues. Trimming pared 3 bases from V and 4 bases from J, leaving 13 bases between. Germline assignment: CDR1 MDHEN and CDR2 SYDVKM. CDR3 residues: CASSFRQVFNQPQHF. In DNA, the CDR3 is TGTGCCAGCAGTTTTCGTCAGGTCTTTAATCAGCCCCAGCATTTT.

The chain recombines TRBV5-6 with TRBJ2-7; TRBD2 agrees at 7 bases. CDR3 size: 16 residues. Trimming removed 6 bases from V and 3 bases from J; junction bases left unmatched: 15. Germline V gene data show CDR1 as SGHDT and CDR2 as YYEEEE. This chain's CDR3 is CASTSVTGRDLYEQYF. The CDR3 nucleotides are TGTGCCAGCACCTCTGTAACTGGGAGGGACCTCTACGAGCAGTACTTC.